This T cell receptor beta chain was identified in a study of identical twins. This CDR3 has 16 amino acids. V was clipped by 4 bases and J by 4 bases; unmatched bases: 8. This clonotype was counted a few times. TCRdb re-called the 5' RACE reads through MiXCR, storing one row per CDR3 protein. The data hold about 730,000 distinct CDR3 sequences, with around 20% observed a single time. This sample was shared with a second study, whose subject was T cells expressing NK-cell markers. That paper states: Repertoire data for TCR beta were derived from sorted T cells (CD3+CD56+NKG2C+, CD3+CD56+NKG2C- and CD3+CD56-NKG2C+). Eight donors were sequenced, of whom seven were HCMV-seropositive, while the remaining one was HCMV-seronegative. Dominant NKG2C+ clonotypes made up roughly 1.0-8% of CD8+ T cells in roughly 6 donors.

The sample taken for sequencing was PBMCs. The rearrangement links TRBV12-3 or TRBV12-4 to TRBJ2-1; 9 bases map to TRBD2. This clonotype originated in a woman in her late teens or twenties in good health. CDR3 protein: CASSWGSGGLYNEQFF. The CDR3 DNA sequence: TGTGCCAGCAGTTGGGGAAGCGGGGGGTTATACAATGAGCAGTTCTTC.